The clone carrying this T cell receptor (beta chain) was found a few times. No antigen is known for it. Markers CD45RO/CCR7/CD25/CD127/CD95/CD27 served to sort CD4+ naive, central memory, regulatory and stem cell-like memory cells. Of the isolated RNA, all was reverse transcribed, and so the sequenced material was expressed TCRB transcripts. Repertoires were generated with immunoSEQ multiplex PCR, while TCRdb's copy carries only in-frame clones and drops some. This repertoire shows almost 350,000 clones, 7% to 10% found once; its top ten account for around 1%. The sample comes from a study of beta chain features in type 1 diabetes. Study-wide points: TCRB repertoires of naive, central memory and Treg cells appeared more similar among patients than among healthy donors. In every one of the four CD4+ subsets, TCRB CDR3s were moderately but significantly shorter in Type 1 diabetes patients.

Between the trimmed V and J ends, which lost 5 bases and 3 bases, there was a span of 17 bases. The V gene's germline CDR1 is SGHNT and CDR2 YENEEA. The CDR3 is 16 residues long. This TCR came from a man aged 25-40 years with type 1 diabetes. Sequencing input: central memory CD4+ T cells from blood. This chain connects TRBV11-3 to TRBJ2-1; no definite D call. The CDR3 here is CASSQAQQRIYNEQFF. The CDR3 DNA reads TGTGCCAGCAGCCAAGCCCAACAGAGGATCTACAATGAGCAGTTCTTC.